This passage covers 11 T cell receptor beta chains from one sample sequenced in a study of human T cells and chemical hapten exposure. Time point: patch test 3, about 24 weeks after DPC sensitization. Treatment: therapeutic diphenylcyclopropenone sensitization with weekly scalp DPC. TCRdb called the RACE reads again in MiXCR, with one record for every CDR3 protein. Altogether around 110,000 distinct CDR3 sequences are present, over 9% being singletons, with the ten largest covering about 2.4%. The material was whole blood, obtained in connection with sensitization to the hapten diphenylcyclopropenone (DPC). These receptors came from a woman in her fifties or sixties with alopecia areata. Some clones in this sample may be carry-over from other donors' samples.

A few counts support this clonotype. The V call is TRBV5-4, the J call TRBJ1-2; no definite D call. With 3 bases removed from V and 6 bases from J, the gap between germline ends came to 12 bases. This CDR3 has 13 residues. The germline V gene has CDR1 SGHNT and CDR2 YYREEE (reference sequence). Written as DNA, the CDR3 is TGTGCCAGCAGCTCCACGTCGCTGAATGGCTACACCTTC. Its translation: CASSSTSLNGYTF.

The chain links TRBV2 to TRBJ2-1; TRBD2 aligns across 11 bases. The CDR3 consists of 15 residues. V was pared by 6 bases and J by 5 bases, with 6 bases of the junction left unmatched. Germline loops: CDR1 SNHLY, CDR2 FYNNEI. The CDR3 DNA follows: TGTGCCAGCAGGGTAGCGGGGGGGACTAACAATGAGCAGTTCTTC. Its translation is CASRVAGGTNNEQFF.

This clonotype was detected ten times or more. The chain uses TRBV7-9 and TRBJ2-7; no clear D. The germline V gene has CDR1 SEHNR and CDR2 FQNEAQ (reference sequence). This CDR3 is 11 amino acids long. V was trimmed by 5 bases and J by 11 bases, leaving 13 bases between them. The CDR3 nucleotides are TGTGCCAGCAGCCCGCATCTGGAAAAGTACTTC. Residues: CASSPHLEKYF. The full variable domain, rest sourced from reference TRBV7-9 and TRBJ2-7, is DTGVSQNPRHKITKRGQNVTFRCDPISEHNRLYWYRQTLGQGPEFLTYFQNEAQLEKSRLLSDRFSAERPKGSFSTLEIQRTEQGDSAMYLCASSPHLEKYFGPGTRLTVT.

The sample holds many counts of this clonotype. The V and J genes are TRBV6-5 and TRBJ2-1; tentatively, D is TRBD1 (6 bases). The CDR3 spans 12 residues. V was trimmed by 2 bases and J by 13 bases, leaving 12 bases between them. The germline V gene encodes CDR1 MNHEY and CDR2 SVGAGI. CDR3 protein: CASSYEGVGQFF. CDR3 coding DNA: TGTGCCAGCAGTTACGAGGGGGTGGGTCAGTTCTTC.

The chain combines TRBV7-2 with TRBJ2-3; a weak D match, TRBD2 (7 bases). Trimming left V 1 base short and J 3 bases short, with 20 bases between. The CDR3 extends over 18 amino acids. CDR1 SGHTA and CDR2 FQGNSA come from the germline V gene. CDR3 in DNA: TGTGCCAGCAGCTTAGTGGGGACAAGGACTAGAAGGACAGATACGCAGTATTTT. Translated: CASSLVGTRTRRTDTQYF.

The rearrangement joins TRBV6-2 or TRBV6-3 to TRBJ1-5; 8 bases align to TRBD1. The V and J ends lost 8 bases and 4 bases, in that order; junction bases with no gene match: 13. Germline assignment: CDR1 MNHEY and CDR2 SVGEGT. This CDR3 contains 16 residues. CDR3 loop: CASAGQGRFINQPQHF. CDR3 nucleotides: TGTGCCAGCGCTGGACAGGGCCGGTTTATTAATCAGCCCCAGCATTTT.

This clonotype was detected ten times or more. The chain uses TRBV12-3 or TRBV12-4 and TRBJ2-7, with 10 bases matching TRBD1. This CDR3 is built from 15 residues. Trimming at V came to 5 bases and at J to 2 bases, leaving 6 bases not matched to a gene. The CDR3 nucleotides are TGTGCCAGCAGTCGAAGGGACAGGGGCGCCTACGAGCAGTACTTC. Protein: CASSRRDRGAYEQYF.

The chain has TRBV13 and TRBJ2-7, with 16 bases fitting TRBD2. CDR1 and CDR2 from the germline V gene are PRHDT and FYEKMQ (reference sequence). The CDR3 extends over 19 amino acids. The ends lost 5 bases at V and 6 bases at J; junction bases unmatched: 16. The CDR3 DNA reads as TGTGCCAGCAGCCCCGGGACTAGCGGGGGGGCCTACCTGGAGCGCGAGCAGTACTTC. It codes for CASSPGTSGGAYLEREQYF.

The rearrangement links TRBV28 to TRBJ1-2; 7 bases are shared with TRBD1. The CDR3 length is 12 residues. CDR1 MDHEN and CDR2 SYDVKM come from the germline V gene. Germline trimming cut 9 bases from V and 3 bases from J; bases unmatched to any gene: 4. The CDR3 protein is CASKGAYYGYTF. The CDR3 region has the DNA TGTGCCAGTAAGGGGGCTTACTATGGCTACACCTTC.

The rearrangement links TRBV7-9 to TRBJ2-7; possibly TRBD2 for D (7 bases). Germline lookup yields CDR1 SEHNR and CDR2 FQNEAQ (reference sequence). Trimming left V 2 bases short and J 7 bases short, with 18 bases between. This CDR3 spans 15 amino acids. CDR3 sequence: CASSLLGGAPGEQYF. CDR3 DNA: TGTGCCAGCAGCTTATTGGGGGGGGCCCCCGGGGAGCAGTACTTC. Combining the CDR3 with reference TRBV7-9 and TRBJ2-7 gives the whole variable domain DTGVSQNPRHKITKRGQNVTFRCDPISEHNRLYWYRQTLGQGPEFLTYFQNEAQLEKSRLLSDRFSAERPKGSFSTLEIQRTEQGDSAMYLCASSLLGGAPGEQYFGPGTRLTVT.

This CDR3 reads CSARDRDSSYEQYF. CDR3 DNA: TGCAGTGCTAGAGATCGAGACAGCTCCTACGAGCAGTACTTC. The rearrangement uses TRBV20-1 and TRBJ2-7, with a weak D call TRBD1 (5 bases). Germline CDR1 is DFQATT and CDR2 is SNEGSKA (reference sequence). Deletions cut 0 bases from V and 0 bases from J, with 9 bases between. The CDR3 covers 14 residues.